The 21 T cell receptor beta chains given below trace back to one sample, sequenced in a study of blood T cell repertoires in COVID-19. The assay was immunoSEQ multiplex PCR, and TCRdb's table has in-frame clones only and misses some. The sample holds some 120,000 clones; around nine tenths are singletons and the top ten take approximately 19%. The sequenced sample was peripheral blood. Receptor source: a human donor with acute or convalescent COVID-19. The donor label of this sample is uncertain.

The V and J genes are TRBV30 and TRBJ1-6, with D perhaps TRBD1 (6 bases). CDR1 and CDR2 (germline): GTSNPN, SVGIG (reference sequence). V was cut by 5 bases and J by 3 bases, with 14 bases left in between. The CDR3 sequence is 15 residues long. CDR3 nucleotide sequence: TGTGCCTGGGGGGACCGGGACAACTATAATTCACCCCTCCACTTT. Translating gives CAWGDRDNYNSPLHF.

This clone was recorded only once. The CDR3 here is CASSSTRTGQNSPLHF. In DNA form, the CDR3 reads TGTGCCAGCAGCTCCACCAGGACAGGGCAGAATTCACCCCTCCACTTT. V gene TRBV5-4 combines with J gene TRBJ1-6; the match to TRBD1 covers 8 bases. Germline V lookup: CDR1 SGHNT, CDR2 YYREEE (reference sequence). CDR3 length: 16 amino acids. J gave up 7 bases and V 3 bases, and 9 bases lay outside the gene matches.

CDR3 loop: CASSVLPNQPQHF. In DNA form, the CDR3 reads TGTGCCAGCAGCGTCCTTCCCAATCAGCCCCAGCATTTT. This rearrangement joins TRBV7-2 to TRBJ1-5; D is unclear. This CDR3 is built from 13 residues. The germline gives CDR1 SGHTA, CDR2 FQGNSA. The V end was cut by 5 bases, the J end by 3 bases, with 8 bases between. Using reference TRBV7-2 and TRBJ1-5 for the parts outside the CDR3, the full variable domain is GAGVSQSPSNKVTEKGKDVELRCDPISGHTALYWYRQSLGQGLEFLIYFQGNSAPDKSGLPSDRFSAERTGGSVSTLTIQRTQQEDSAVYLCASSVLPNQPQHFGDGTRLSIL.

The CDR3: CASSVERGAAYNEQFF. The CDR3 bases are TGTGCCAGCAGCGTAGAGCGGGGGGCGGCCTACAATGAGCAGTTCTTC. The chain couples TRBV9 to TRBJ2-1; 9 nucleotides line up with TRBD2. The germline gives CDR1 SGDLS, CDR2 YYNGEE. This CDR3 is 16 amino acids long. Unmatched junction bases numbered 3, after V lost 0 bases and J lost 2 bases.

The chain links TRBV10-3 to TRBJ2-1; 11 bases map to TRBD2. The CDR3 covers 17 residues. The germline V gene encodes CDR1 ENHRY and CDR2 SYGVKD. V shed 6 bases, J shed 0 bases, and the junction held 7 bases outside the gene matches. The CDR3 sequence is CAIREGLAASSYNEQFF. The CDR3 nucleotides are TGTGCCATCAGGGAGGGACTAGCGGCGAGCTCCTACAATGAGCAGTTCTTC.

The chain employs TRBV13 and TRBJ2-1; 8 bases fit TRBD2. Germline V lookup: CDR1 PRHDT, CDR2 FYEKMQ (reference sequence). CDR3 length equals 16 residues. J gave up 1 base and V 2 bases, and 4 bases lay outside the gene matches. The CDR3 nucleotides are TGTGCCAGCAGCTTAAGTCCTAGCGGGTCCTACAATGAGCAGTTCTTC. This codes for CASSLSPSGSYNEQFF.

The V and J genes are TRBV5-5 and TRBJ2-3, with 11 nucleotides matching TRBD2. Germline-derived CDR1 and CDR2 are SGHKS and YYEKEE (reference sequence). Germline trimming cut 4 bases from V and 1 base from J; bases unmatched to any gene: 5. The CDR3 contains 16 residues. As DNA, the CDR3 is TGTGCCAGCAGCGCACTGACTAGCGGGGGCACAGATACGCAGTATTTT. Amino acids: CASSALTSGGTDTQYF.

This rearrangement joins TRBV2 to TRBJ1-3, with D maybe TRBD1 (6 bases). The CDR3 length is 15 residues. Trimming removed 8 bases at V and 0 bases at J, with 14 bases between. In germline, CDR1 is SNHLY, CDR2 FYNNEI. The CDR3 protein is CASESQGNSGNTIYF. For the CDR3, the DNA is TGTGCCAGCGAGTCACAGGGAAACTCTGGAAACACCATATATTTT. The variable domain in full, completed from reference TRBV2 and TRBJ1-3, reads EPEVTQTPSHQVTQMGQEVILRCVPISNHLYFYWYRQILGQKVEFLVSFYNNEISEKSEIFDDQFSVERPDGSNFTLKIRSTKLEDSAMYFCASESQGNSGNTIYFGEGSWLTVV.

V is TRBV18 and J is TRBJ2-2, with D tentatively TRBD2 (6 bases). The CDR3 has 15 amino acids. Trimming stripped 1 base from V and 5 bases from J, with 11 bases between. Germline lookup yields CDR1 KGHSH and CDR2 LQKENI. The CDR3 region is CASSPRDAGTGELFF. In DNA form, the CDR3 reads TGTGCCAGCTCACCACGGGATGCGGGGACCGGGGAGCTGTTTTTT. Together with reference TRBV18 and TRBJ2-2, the CDR3 gives the full variable domain: NAGVMQNPRHLVRRRGQEARLRCSPMKGHSHVYWYRQLPEEGLKFMVYLQKENIIDESGMPKERFSAEFPKEGPSILRIQQVVRGDSAAYFCASSPRDAGTGELFFGEGSRLTVL.

The chain combines TRBV28 with TRBJ1-2; 8 bases are shared with TRBD1. Per germline, CDR1 MDHEN and CDR2 SYDVKM. The CDR3 runs 12 residues. J lost 8 bases, V lost 11 bases, and 10 bases had no gene match. The CDR3 loop is CASSYRGDGYTF. CDR3 coding DNA: TGTGCCTCATCCTACAGGGGGGACGGCTACACCTTC.

The chain couples TRBV6-6 to TRBJ1-1, with TRBD1 matching 7 bases. Germline V gene sequence: CDR1 MNHNY, CDR2 SVGAGI (reference sequence). Germline trimming cut 6 bases from V and 0 bases from J; bases unmatched to any gene: 7. This CDR3 comprises 15 residues. The CDR3 DNA is TGTGCCAGCAGCCTACCGGGACAGATGAACACTGAAGCTTTCTTT. This encodes CASSLPGQMNTEAFF.

The chain is built from TRBV7-2 and TRBJ2-1; 11 nucleotides match TRBD2. Germline-derived CDR1 and CDR2 are SGHTA and FQGNSA. This CDR3 spans 17 amino acids. V lost 4 bases, J lost 3 bases, and 8 bases stayed unmatched. The CDR3 sequence: CASSSSHLAGGYNEQFF. CDR3 in DNA: TGTGCCAGCAGCTCCTCCCACCTAGCGGGGGGCTACAATGAGCAGTTCTTC. The full variable domain, rest sourced from reference TRBV7-2 and TRBJ2-1, is GAGVSQSPSNKVTEKGKDVELRCDPISGHTALYWYRQSLGQGLEFLIYFQGNSAPDKSGLPSDRFSAERTGGSVSTLTIQRTQQEDSAVYLCASSSSHLAGGYNEQFFGPGTRLTVL.

CDR3 sequence: CASSSGTSGSYEQYF. DNA for the CDR3: TGTGCCAGCAGCTCCGGGACTAGCGGGAGCTACGAGCAGTACTTC. This chain connects TRBV11-3 to TRBJ2-7; TRBD2 agrees at 14 bases. With V trimmed by 4 bases and J by 3 bases, 2 bases remained unmatched. The germline V gene encodes CDR1 SGHNT and CDR2 YENEEA. The CDR3 is made up of 15 amino acids.

V and J are TRBV28 and TRBJ2-5; tentative D call: TRBD2 (5 bases). The V end was cut by 3 bases, the J end by 5 bases, with 16 bases between. The CDR3 covers 15 residues. Germline V gene lookup returns CDR1 MDHEN and CDR2 SYDVKM. The CDR3 spells CASSFGETVFETQYF. CDR3 in DNA: TGTGCCAGCAGTTTCGGGGAGACTGTCTTCGAGACCCAGTACTTC. The entire variable domain, with the rest obtained from reference TRBV28 and TRBJ2-5, is as follows: DVKVTQSSRYLVKRTGEKVFLECVQDMDHENMFWYRQDPGLGLRLIYFSYDVKMKEKGDIPEGYSVSREKKERFSLILESASTNQTSMYLCASSFGETVFETQYFGPGTRLLVL.

V and J are TRBV20-1 and TRBJ1-6; possible D gene TRBD1, 6 bases. Germline CDR1 DFQATT, CDR2 SNEGSKA (reference sequence). The CDR3 runs 12 residues. Trimming cost V 3 bases and J 12 bases, with 12 bases left between them. Written as DNA, the CDR3 is TGCAGTGCTAGTGGGCAGGGGAAACCCCTCCACTTT. Protein sequence: CSASGQGKPLHF.

This chain connects TRBV7-9 to TRBJ2-1; TRBD2 agrees at 8 bases. Looked up from germline, CDR1 is SEHNR and CDR2 is FQNEAQ (reference sequence). V gave up 1 base and J gave up 7 bases; unmatched junction bases: 9. CDR3 length: 16 residues. CDR3 sequence: CASSLEISGKGNEQFF. CDR3 DNA sequence: TGTGCCAGCAGCTTAGAAATTAGCGGGAAAGGTAATGAGCAGTTCTTC.

This chain connects TRBV18 to TRBJ2-5, with 9 bases that match TRBD1. V shed 0 bases and J 1 base; nucleotides not matched to a gene: 6. This CDR3 spans 17 amino acids. From germline, CDR1 is KGHSH and CDR2 LQKENI. The CDR3 DNA sequence: TGTGCCAGCTCACCACCGGAAGGGACAGGGATCCAAGAGACCCAGTACTTC. Translated, it gives CASSPPEGTGIQETQYF.

The V call is TRBV27, the J call TRBJ2-5; TRBD2 aligns across 12 bases. J gave up 0 bases and V 6 bases, and 5 bases lay outside the gene matches. The germline CDR1 and CDR2 sequences are MNHEY and SMNVEV (reference sequence). This CDR3 region has 16 residues. DNA of the CDR3: TGTGCCAGCAGCTTCGGGACTAGCGGGTACCAAGAGACCCAGTACTTC. Protein product: CASSFGTSGYQETQYF.

CDR3 coding DNA: TGTGCCAGCAGTTTATCCCCGGGGAGCTACTATGGCTACACCTTC. Residues: CASSLSPGSYYGYTF. The J gene is TRBJ1-2, the V gene TRBV27; unclear D gene. The CDR3 is 15 residues long. The germline V and J ends were trimmed by 0 bases and 3 bases, with 11 bases remaining between them. Germline lookup yields CDR1 MNHEY and CDR2 SMNVEV (reference sequence).

The chain carries TRBV19 and TRBJ2-7, with 8 bases aligning to TRBD1. The trim removed 6 bases at V and 4 bases at J, leaving 11 bases unmatched. Germline V lookup: CDR1 LNHDA, CDR2 SQIVND (reference sequence). The CDR3 loop spans 15 amino acids. CDR3 in amino acids: CASRDRGWGPYEQYF. The CDR3 DNA reads as TGTGCCAGTAGAGACAGGGGATGGGGACCTTACGAGCAGTACTTC.

This chain links TRBV11-2 with TRBJ2-4, with TRBD2 matching over 9 bases. Trimming cost V 5 bases and J 15 bases; bases outside gene matches: 11. Germline V gives CDR1 SGHAT, CDR2 FQNNGV. CDR3 length: 13 amino acids. In nucleotides, the CDR3 is TGTGCCAGCAGCCAAAGCCAGCGGGGGGCCGCGTACTTC. Protein: CASSQSQRGAAYF.